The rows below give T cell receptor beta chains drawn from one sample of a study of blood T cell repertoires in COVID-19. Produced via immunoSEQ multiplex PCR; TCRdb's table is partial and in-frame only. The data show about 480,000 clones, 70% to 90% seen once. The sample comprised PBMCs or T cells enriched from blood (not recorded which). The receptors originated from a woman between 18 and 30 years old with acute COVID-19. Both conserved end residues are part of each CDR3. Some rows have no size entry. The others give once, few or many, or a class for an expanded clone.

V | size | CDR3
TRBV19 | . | CASSIPGLRALNEQFF
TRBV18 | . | CASSPRQGSYNEQFF
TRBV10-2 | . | CARATGGSSYEQYF
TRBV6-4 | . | CASSDRTASGANVLTF
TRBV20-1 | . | CSASSGLEQYF
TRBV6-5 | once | CASSYSMENSYEQYF
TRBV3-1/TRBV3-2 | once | CASSPAPASPLHF
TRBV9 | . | CASSVVGSGATDTQYF
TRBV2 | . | CASRSDREVGKLFF
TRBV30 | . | CAWSVFGRAAGELFF
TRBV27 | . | CASSFRGQPQHF
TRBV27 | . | CASSPSTGTKNIQYF
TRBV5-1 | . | CASSPATNEKLFF
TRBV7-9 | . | CASSSTSGDPLIYEQYF
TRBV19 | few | CASKDPGAGNQPQHF
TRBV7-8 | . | CASSLSGTGGSGNTIYF
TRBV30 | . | CAWSVRGETQYF
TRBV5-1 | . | CASSLGRDEQYF